Sequencing of this TCR beta chain was carried out in a study of shared clonotypes between healthy human individuals. This CDR3 spans 15 amino acids. With 6 bases removed from V and 4 bases from J, the gap between germline ends came to 16 bases. Germline CDR1 reads MNHEY; CDR2 reads SVGAGI. Method: immunoSEQ multiplex PCR; TCRdb's copy keeps in-frame clones and lacks some. The table has about 120,000 clones, more than 65% seen once. The donor population consisted of healthy HIV-negative adults with no recent acute infections or vaccinations. CCR7-negative CD45RA+ TemRA cells were pooled with CD45RO+ cells for CD8 memory.

Sequenced: memory CD8+ T cells sorted from blood. Regarding subset: CD45RO+ cells pooled with CCR7-negative TemRA cells. This TCR was recovered from a woman younger than 45 in good health. The chain recombines TRBV6-5 with TRBJ1-5, with a tentative D call TRBD1 (5 bases). The chain's CDR3 is CASRYDSNPNQPQHF. CDR3 coding DNA: TGTGCCAGCAGGTACGACAGCAATCCTAATCAGCCCCAGCATTTT.